This passage covers 4 T cell receptor beta chains from one sample sequenced in a study of shared clonotypes between healthy human individuals. TCRdb keeps only in-frame clones here, not all; method: immunoSEQ multiplex PCR. Of millions of clones in the sample, roughly 94% were seen once. Sequencing was carried out using naive CD4+ T cells sorted from blood. The subset is: CD45RA+ positively selected. The receptors were gathered from a young man in good health.

This clone was observed once. This rearrangement joins TRBV10-3 to TRBJ1-5, with TRBD1 matching over 7 bases. Germline values: CDR1 ENHRY, CDR2 SYGVKD. The junction had 5 bases not matched to a gene; V was cut back by 3 bases and J by 3 bases. The CDR3 consists of 15 residues. CDR3 sequence: CAISDFRGDNQPQHF. The CDR3 DNA follows: TGTGCCATCAGTGACTTCAGGGGGGACAATCAGCCCCAGCATTTT.

The chain joins TRBV28 to TRBJ2-7; 10 positions match TRBD1. Trimming took 3 bases from V and 3 from J; bases not matched to a gene: 11. This CDR3 region has 17 residues. Germline CDR1 reads MDHEN; CDR2 reads SYDVKM. CDR3: CASSFVLGDRGLYEQYF. In DNA, the CDR3 is TGTGCCAGCAGTTTTGTATTGGGGGACAGGGGACTCTACGAGCAGTACTTC.

Details on this clone: Additional DNA sequences in this sample encode the identical CDR3. The V and J genes are TRBV5-1 and TRBJ1-1, with TRBD1 matching over 8 bases. Germline lookup yields CDR1 SGHRS and CDR2 YFSETQ. The CDR3 is made up of 13 amino acids. V lost 4 bases and J lost 4; bases outside the gene matches: 3. CDR3 protein: CASSLTGVTEAFF. The CDR3 coding sequence is TGCGCCAGCAGCCTGACAGGGGTCACTGAAGCTTTCTTT.

The J gene is TRBJ1-2, the V gene TRBV12-5, with D possibly matching TRBD1 (6 bases). Germline V CDR1 and CDR2: LGHNT, FRNRAP. The CDR3 runs to 14 residues. Trimming stripped 3 bases from V and 4 bases from J, with 12 bases between. This CDR3 is CASGLTSRGYGYTF. For the CDR3, the DNA is TGTGCTAGTGGTTTAACGTCCAGGGGCTATGGCTACACCTTC.